One and the same sample provided the 6 T cell receptor beta chains below, sequenced in a study of T cell responses to AZD1222 COVID-19 vaccine. Sequencing used immunoSEQ multiplex PCR; TCRdb keeps in-frame clones, though not all of them. The table shows roughly 120,000 clones, with 80% to 90% occurring only once. The starting material was peripheral blood, obtained on day 0 of AZD1222 vaccination. The source of these receptors is an adult in good health.

In its sample, this clone was seen once. The rearrangement links TRBV28 to TRBJ1-3; tentatively, D is TRBD1 (5 bases). The CDR3 has 16 amino acids. Germline V gene lookup returns CDR1 MDHEN and CDR2 SYDVKM. The V and J ends lost 3 bases and 4 bases respectively, with 16 bases between them. CDR3 loop: CASSFGTPQGGNTIYF. The CDR3 region has the DNA TGTGCCAGCAGTTTTGGGACCCCACAAGGCGGAAACACCATATATTTT.

This chain links TRBV9 with TRBJ2-7; D tentatively fits TRBD1 or TRBD2 (5 bases each). Per germline, CDR1 SGDLS and CDR2 YYNGEE. This CDR3 has 15 residues. Trimming left V 4 bases short and J 2 bases short, with 16 bases between. The CDR3 loop reads CASSPQLQGAYEQYF. For the CDR3, the DNA is TGTGCCAGCAGCCCCCAATTGCAGGGAGCCTACGAGCAGTACTTC. Full variable domain (outside the CDR3, taken from reference TRBV9 and TRBJ2-7): DSGVTQTPKHLITATGQRVTLRCSPRSGDLSVYWYQQSLDQGLQFLIQYYNGEERAKGNILERFSAQQFPDLHSELNLSSLELGDSALYFCASSPQLQGAYEQYFGPGTRLTVT.

The chain is built from TRBV6-5 and TRBJ1-6, with D unresolved. The germline V gene has CDR1 MNHEY and CDR2 SVGAGI. V lost 6 bases to trimming and J lost 9 bases, with 15 bases between them. The CDR3 contains 14 residues. Written as DNA, the CDR3 is TGTGCCAGCAGCAACGACGGCGGGAGTTCACCCCTCCACTTT. Translation: CASSNDGGSSPLHF.

The chain employs TRBV6-4 and TRBJ2-5, with 7 bases that match TRBD2. V lost 4 bases, J lost 2 bases, and 7 bases stayed unmatched. The CDR3 length is 15 residues. The germline V gene encodes CDR1 MRHNA and CDR2 SNTAGT. The CDR3 nucleotides are TGTGCCAGCAGTGGAGGTAGCGGGCAACAAGAGACCCAGTACTTC. It codes for CASSGGSGQQETQYF.

This chain joins TRBV18 and TRBJ1-2; 7 bases are a match to TRBD1. J gave up 4 bases and V 4 bases, and 3 bases lay outside the gene matches. CDR3 length equals 13 residues. The germline CDR1 and CDR2 sequences are KGHSH and LQKENI. The CDR3 sequence is CASSQGAGYGYTF. The CDR3 DNA is TGTGCCAGCTCACAGGGGGCCGGCTATGGCTACACCTTC.

The gene calls are TRBV6-5 and TRBJ1-5; D remains unclear. Between the trimmed V and J ends, which lost 8 bases and 0 bases, there was a span of 17 bases. Germline loops: CDR1 MNHEY, CDR2 SVGAGI. CDR3 length: 16 residues. Here the CDR3 reads CASCSPGGYSNQPQHF. The CDR3 region has the DNA TGTGCCAGCTGTTCCCCGGGCGGTTATAGCAATCAGCCCCAGCATTTT.